Following are 8 T cell receptor beta chains from one sample sequenced in a study of T-cell reconstitution after alpha-beta-depleted transplantation in children. The TCRbeta library was prepared with unique molecular identifiers. TCRdb processed the PCR reads anew with MiXCR; each CDR3 protein has one entry. The sample shows 350,000 to 500,000 distinct CDR3 sequences, roughly two fifths of them seen only once. The specimen comprised PBMCs, sampled before TCRalphabeta/CD19-depleted stem cell transplant. These receptor sequences come from a girl aged 2 to 9 with aplastic anemia, due to receive a stem cell transplant.

This clonotype occurred a few times. The J gene is TRBJ1-1, the V gene TRBV20-1, with 7 bases fitting TRBD1. The CDR3 is 13 residues long. The germline V gene encodes CDR1 DFQATT and CDR2 SNEGSKA (reference sequence). The ends lost 4 bases at V and 4 bases at J; junction bases unmatched: 6. The CDR3 sequence: CSAIRGRSTEAFF. The CDR3, as DNA: TGCAGTGCTATTAGGGGGCGGAGCACTGAAGCTTTCTTT.

This clonotype was observed once. This sequence joins TRBV6-5 and TRBJ2-3, with TRBD2 matching 9 bases. The CDR3 loop spans 16 amino acids. Germline loops: CDR1 MNHEY, CDR2 SVGAGI. The J segment lost 0 bases and the V segment lost 3 bases, leaving 4 bases of the junction unmatched. The CDR3: CASSYSTSGSTDTQYF. The CDR3 DNA sequence: TGTGCCAGCAGTTATTCCACTAGCGGGAGCACAGATACGCAGTATTTT.

The rearrangement joins TRBV7-9 to TRBJ2-2; the D call may be TRBD1 or TRBD2 (5 bases each). The ends were cut back, 0 bases at V and 1 base at J, with 12 bases in the middle. The CDR3 is 17 residues long. CDR1 is SEHNR and CDR2 is FQNEAQ in the germline V gene (reference sequence). CDR3 residues: CASSLAGQGRNTGELFF. CDR3 nucleotides: TGTGCCAGCAGCTTAGCGGGGCAGGGACGGAACACCGGGGAGCTGTTTTTT. The full variable domain, with the rest looked up from reference TRBV7-9 and TRBJ2-2, is DTGVSQNPRHKITKRGQNVTFRCDPISEHNRLYWYRQTLGQGPEFLTYFQNEAQLEKSRLLSDRFSAERPKGSFSTLEIQRTEQGDSAMYLCASSLAGQGRNTGELFFGEGSRLTVL.

This clonotype has a handful of counts. The V call is TRBV27, the J call TRBJ2-7, with 8 bases lining up with TRBD2. Per germline, CDR1 MNHEY and CDR2 SMNVEV (reference sequence). The ends lost 6 bases at V and 2 bases at J; junction bases unmatched: 6. The CDR3 extends over 14 amino acids. The CDR3 DNA sequence: TGTGCCAGCAGGCCTGCGGGGGGTCCCTACGAGCAGTACTTC. Its protein is CASRPAGGPYEQYF.

The chain is built from TRBV6-1 and TRBJ1-1, with no clear D. Germline V gene sequence: CDR1 MNHNS, CDR2 SASEGT. This CDR3 contains 13 residues. The V end lost 9 bases, the J end lost 1 base, and 12 bases lay between the germline ends. The CDR3 reads CASFPRENTEAFF. The CDR3, as DNA: TGTGCCAGTTTCCCACGGGAGAACACTGAAGCTTTCTTT.

This chain connects TRBV6-1 to TRBJ1-1; weak D call: TRBD1 (6 bases). The CDR3 has 14 amino acids. Trimming stripped 6 bases from V and 5 bases from J, with 16 bases between. CDR1 is MNHNS and CDR2 is SASEGT in the germline V gene. The CDR3 region has the DNA TGTGCCAGCAGCCCCGACAGGATGTTAACTGAAGCTTTCTTT. Translated, it gives CASSPDRMLTEAFF.

The genes are TRBV3-1 and TRBJ2-5, with TRBD2 matching 10 bases. The germline V gene has CDR1 LGHDT and CDR2 YNNKEL (reference sequence). The CDR3 sequence is 16 residues long. V gave up 1 base and J gave up 4 bases; unmatched junction bases: 6. DNA of the CDR3: TGTGCCAGCAGCCAAGTTTCTAGCGGGAGAGGAGAGACCCAGTACTTC. Its translation: CASSQVSSGRGETQYF.

In this sample, this clonotype turned up a few times. Germline is not matched at one junction end, which may reflect a read error. This chain links TRBV2 with TRBJ1-5; 11 nucleotides line up with TRBD1. The CDR3 extends over 13 amino acids. Per the germline V gene, CDR1 is SNHLY and CDR2 is FYNNEI. Written as DNA, the CDR3 is TGTGCCGGACAGGGGGCGGGAGATCACCCCCAGCATTTT. Protein sequence: CAGQGAGDHPQHF.